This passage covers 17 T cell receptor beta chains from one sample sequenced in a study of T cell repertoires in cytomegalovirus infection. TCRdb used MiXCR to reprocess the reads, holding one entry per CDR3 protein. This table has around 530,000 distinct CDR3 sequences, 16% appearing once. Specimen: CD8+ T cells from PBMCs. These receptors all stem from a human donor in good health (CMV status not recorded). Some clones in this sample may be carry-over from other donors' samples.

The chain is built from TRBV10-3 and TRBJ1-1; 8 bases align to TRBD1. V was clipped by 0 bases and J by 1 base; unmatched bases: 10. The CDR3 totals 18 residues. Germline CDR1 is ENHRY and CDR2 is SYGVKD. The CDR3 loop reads CAISESTGQGGGNTEAFF. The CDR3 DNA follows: TGTGCCATCAGTGAGTCGACCGGACAGGGTGGGGGGAACACTGAAGCTTTCTTT.

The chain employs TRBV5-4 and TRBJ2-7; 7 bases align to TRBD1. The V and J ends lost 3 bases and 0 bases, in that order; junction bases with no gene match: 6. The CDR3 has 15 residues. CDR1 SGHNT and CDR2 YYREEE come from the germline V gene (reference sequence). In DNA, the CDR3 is TGTGCCAGCAGCTATAGAGGGGGCCACTCCTACGAGCAGTACTTC. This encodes CASSYRGGHSYEQYF.

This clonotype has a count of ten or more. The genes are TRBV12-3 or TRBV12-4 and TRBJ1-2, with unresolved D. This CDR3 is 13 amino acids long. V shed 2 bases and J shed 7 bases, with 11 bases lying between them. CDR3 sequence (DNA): TGTGCCAGCAGTTTATCTGTAACTCCTGGCTACACCTTC. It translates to CASSLSVTPGYTF.

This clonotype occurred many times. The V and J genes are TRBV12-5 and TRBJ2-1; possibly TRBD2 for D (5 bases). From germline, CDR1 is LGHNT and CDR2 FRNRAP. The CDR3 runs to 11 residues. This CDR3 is CASGLYNEQFF. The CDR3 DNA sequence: TGTGCCAGCGGCTTATACAATGAGCAGTTCTTC. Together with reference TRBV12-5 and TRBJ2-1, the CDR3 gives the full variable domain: DARVTQTPRHKVTEMGQEVTMRCQPILGHNTVFWYRQTMMQGLELLAYFRNRAPLDDSGMPKDRFSAEMPDATLATLKIQPSEPRDSAVYFCASGLYNEQFFGPGTRLTVL.

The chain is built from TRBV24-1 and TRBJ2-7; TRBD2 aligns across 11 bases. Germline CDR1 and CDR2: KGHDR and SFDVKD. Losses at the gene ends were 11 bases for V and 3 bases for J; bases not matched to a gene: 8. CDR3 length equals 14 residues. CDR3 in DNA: TGTGCCAACTTCATGACTAGCGGGATCTACGAGCAGTACTTC. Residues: CANFMTSGIYEQYF.

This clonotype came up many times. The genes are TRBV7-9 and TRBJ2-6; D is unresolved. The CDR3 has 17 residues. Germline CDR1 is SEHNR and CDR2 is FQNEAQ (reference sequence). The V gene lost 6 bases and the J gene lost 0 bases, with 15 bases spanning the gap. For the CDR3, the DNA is TGTGCCAGCAGGGGCTGGGATTTATCCTCTGGGGCCAACGTCCTGACTTTC. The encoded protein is CASRGWDLSSGANVLTF.

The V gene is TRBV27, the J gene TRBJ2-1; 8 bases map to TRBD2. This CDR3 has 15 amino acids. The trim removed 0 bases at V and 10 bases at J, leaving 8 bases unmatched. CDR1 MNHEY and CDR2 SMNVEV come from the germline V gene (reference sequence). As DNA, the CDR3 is TGTGCCAGCAGTTTATCTAGCGGGAAAAAGCGGGAGCAGTTCTTC. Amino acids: CASSLSSGKKREQFF.

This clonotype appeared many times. The CDR3 nucleotides read TGTGCCAGTTCCGGGCAGGGACTGTTGAATGAGCAGTTCTTC. Protein product: CASSGQGLLNEQFF. The gene calls are TRBV27 and TRBJ2-1, with a possible D match to TRBD2 (6 bases). This CDR3 region has 14 residues. Germline loops: CDR1 MNHEY, CDR2 SMNVEV (reference sequence). V lost 9 bases, J lost 7 bases, and 19 bases lay in between.

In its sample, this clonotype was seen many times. The CDR3 sequence: CASSFLNRGTYEQYF. The CDR3 DNA is TGTGCCAGCAGTTTCCTCAACAGGGGAACCTACGAGCAGTACTTC. This chain uses TRBV12-3 or TRBV12-4 with TRBJ2-7, with TRBD1 matching over 7 bases. This CDR3 region has 15 residues. Trimming removed 3 bases from V and 2 bases from J; junction bases left unmatched: 7.

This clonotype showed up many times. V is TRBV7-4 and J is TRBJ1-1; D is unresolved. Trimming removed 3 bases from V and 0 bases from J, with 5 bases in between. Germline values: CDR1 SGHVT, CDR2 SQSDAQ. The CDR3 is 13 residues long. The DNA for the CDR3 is TGTGCCAGCAGCTTTTTCTTGAACACTGAAGCTTTCTTT. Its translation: CASSFFLNTEAFF.

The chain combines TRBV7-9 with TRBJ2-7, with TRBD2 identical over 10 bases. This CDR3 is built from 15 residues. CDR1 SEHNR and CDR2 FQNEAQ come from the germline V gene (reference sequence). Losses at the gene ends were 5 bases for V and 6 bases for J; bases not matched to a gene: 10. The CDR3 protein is CASSRGPSGSLEQYF. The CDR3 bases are TGTGCCAGCAGCAGGGGGCCTAGCGGGAGCCTCGAGCAGTACTTC.

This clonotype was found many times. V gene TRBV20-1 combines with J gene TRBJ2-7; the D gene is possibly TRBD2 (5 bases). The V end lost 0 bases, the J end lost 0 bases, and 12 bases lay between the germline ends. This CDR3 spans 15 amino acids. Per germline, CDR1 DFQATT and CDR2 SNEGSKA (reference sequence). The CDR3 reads CSARDSAGSSYEQYF. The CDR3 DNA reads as TGCAGTGCTAGAGATTCTGCGGGTAGCTCCTACGAGCAGTACTTC.

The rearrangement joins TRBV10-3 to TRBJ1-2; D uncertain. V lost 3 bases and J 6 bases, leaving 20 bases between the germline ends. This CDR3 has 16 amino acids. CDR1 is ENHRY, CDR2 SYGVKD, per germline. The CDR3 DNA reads TGTGCCATCAGTGAAGGAGAGAACATGCAACAAAATGGCTACACCTTC. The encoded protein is CAISEGENMQQNGYTF.

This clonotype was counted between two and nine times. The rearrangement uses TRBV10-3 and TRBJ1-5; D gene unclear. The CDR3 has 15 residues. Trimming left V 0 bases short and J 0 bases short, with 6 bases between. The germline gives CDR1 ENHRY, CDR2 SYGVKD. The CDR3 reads CAISESTDSNQPQHF. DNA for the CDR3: TGTGCCATCAGTGAGTCAACAGATAGCAATCAGCCCCAGCATTTT.

This CDR3 reads CASSLWGGETNEKLFF. For the CDR3, the DNA is TGTGCCAGCTCGCTCTGGGGGGGCGAAACTAATGAAAAACTGTTTTTT. This chain connects TRBV6-4 to TRBJ1-4, with D maybe TRBD1 (6 bases). CDR1 and CDR2 (germline): MRHNA, SNTAGT. The CDR3 has 16 amino acids. Trimming took off 8 bases at V and 1 base at J, with 17 bases between the two ends.

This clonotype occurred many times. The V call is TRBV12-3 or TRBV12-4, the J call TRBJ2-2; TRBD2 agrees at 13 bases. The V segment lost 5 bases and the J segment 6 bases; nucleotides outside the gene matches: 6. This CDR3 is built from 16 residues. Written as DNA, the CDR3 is TGTGCCAGCAGTCCCAGACTAGCGGGAGGCCCCGGGGAGCTGTTTTTT. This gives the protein CASSPRLAGGPGELFF.

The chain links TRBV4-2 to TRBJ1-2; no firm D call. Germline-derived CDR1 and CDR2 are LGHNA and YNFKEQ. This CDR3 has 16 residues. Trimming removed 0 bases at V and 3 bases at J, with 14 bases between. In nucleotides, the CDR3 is TGTGCCAGCAGCCAAGAATCGGGGTCTACCCACTATGGCTACACCTTC. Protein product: CASSQESGSTHYGYTF.